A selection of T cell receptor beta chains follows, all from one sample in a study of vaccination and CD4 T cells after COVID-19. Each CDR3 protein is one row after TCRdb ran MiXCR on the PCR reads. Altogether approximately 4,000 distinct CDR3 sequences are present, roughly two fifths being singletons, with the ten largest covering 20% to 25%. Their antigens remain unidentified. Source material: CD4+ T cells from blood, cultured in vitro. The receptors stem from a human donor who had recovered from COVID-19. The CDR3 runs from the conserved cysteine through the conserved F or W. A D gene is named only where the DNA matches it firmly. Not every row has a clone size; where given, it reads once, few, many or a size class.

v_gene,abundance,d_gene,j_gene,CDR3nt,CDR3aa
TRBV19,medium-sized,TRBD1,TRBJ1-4,TGTGCCAGTAGCTCAAACGGACAGGGAGAAAAACTGTTTTTT,CASSSNGQGEKLFF
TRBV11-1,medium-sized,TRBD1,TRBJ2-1,TGTGCCAGCAGCTTTTGGACAGGGATTGTTTATGAGCAGTTCTTC,CASSFWTGIVYEQFF
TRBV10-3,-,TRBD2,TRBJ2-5,TGTGCCATCAGTGACGGGAGCGCGGGGGAGACTCAGTACTTC,CAISDGSAGETQYF
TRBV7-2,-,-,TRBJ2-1,TGTGCCAGCAGCCTGGGTCGAAAGCGACATGAGCAGTTCTTC,CASSLGRKRHEQFF
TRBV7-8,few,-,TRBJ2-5,TGTGCCAGCAGCTTACGCCCCTGGCAGGGCTCCGGGCAGACCCAGTACTTC,CASSLRPWQGSGQTQYF
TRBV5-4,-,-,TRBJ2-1,TGTGCCAGCACCGCCGAGCTCAACTCCTACAATGAGCAGTTCTTC,CASTAELNSYNEQFF
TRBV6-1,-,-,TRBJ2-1,TGTGCCAGCAGTGATCGGGATGAGCAGTTCTTC,CASSDRDEQFF
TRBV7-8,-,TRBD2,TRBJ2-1,TGTGCCAGCAGCTACCGAAAACCGGGACTAGCGGCAAATAAACTTCTTCGCTCCTACAATGAGCAGTTCTTC,CASSYRKPGLAANKLLRSYNEQFF
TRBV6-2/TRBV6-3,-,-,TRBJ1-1,TGTGCCAGCAGTTATGGTGGGGGCGCTCACACTGAAGCTTTCTTT,CASSYGGGAHTEAFF
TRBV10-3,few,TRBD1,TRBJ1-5,TGTGCCATCAGACGGGACAGGGATCAGCCCCAGCATTTT,CAIRRDRDQPQHF
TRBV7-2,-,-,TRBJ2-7,TGTGCCAGCAGCTTAGTAAGGCCCTACGAGCAGTACTTC,CASSLVRPYEQYF
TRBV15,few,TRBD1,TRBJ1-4,TGTGCCACCAGCAGAGTAAGGATGACAGGGTGGGATTATGAAAAACTGTTTTTT,CATSRVRMTGWDYEKLFF
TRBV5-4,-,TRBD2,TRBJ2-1,TGTGCCAGCAGCTTGTCTTTAGCGGGAGGGAATAATGAGCAGTTCTTC,CASSLSLAGGNNEQFF
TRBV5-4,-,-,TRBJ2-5,TGTGCCGGCAGCTTGAAAGAGACCCAGTACTTC,CAGSLKETQYF
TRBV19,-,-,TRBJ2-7,TGTGCCAGTAGTATGACCGCCCACTCCTACGAGCAGTACTTC,CASSMTAHSYEQYF
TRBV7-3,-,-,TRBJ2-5,TGTGCCAGCACCCGAAATGAAGGGGAGACCCAGTACTTC,CASTRNEGETQYF
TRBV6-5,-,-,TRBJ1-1,TGTGCCAGCAGCTACCCGGGGTTCACTGAAGCTTTCTTT,CASSYPGFTEAFF
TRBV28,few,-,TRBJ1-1,TGTGCCAGCAGTTTTGGGGTTGTCTTGGGGCCCCGGAACACTGAAGCTTTCTTT,CASSFGVVLGPRNTEAFF
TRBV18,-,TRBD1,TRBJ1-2,TGTGCCAGCTCACCCCGGACAGGGATTTCCAGTGGCTACACCTTC,CASSPRTGISSGYTF
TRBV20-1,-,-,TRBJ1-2,TGCAGTGCAAGAGACAGCCAGGACTATGGCTACACCTTC,CSARDSQDYGYTF